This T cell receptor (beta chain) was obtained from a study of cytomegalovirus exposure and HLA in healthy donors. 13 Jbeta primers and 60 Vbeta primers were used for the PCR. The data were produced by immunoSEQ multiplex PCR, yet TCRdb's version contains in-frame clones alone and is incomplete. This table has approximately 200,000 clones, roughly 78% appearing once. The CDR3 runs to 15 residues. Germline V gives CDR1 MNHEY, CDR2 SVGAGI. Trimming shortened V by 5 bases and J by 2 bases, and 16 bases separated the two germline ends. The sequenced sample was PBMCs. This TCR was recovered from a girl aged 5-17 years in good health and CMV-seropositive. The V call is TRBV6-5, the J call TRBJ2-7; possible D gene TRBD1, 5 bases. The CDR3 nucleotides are TGTGCCAGCAGTGCACGGCAGGGATCCGCCTACGAGCAGTACTTC. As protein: CASSARQGSAYEQYF.